This entry features one T cell receptor beta chain sequence. Its antigen remains unknown. Here immunoSEQ multiplex PCR was the method, and the copy in TCRdb shows in-frame clones only, minus some. The sample lists 3,500 to 4,500 clones, roughly 80% occurring once. Deletions cut 10 bases from V and 1 base from J, with 13 bases between. Germline V gene sequence: CDR1 ENHRY, CDR2 SYGVKD. The CDR3 is 13 amino acids. This sample stems from a study of hypomethylating agent response in myelodysplastic syndrome. Study information: Patients received azacitidine (about 70% of the 11) or decitabine (3 of 11). Regarding the study as a whole: No significant post-treatment change in richness, rarefaction diversity or clonality, across all patients or response groups.

No T-cell subset sorting was done; bone marrow was analyzed in bulk. The starting material was bone marrow, obtained before or after starting hypomethylating agent treatment for myelodysplastic syndrome (not recorded which). This receptor was identified in a human donor with myelodysplastic syndrome. This chain joins TRBV10-3 and TRBJ1-1; D might be TRBD1 (5 bases). CDR3 region: CASEGQENTEAFF. The CDR3 nucleotides are TGTGCCAGCGAGGGGCAAGAGAACACTGAAGCTTTCTTT.